The T cell receptor beta chain described here comes from a study of blood T cells in healthy people across ages. Roughly 10 milliliters of peripheral blood were drawn from each donor into EDTA-treated tubes. Total RNA, at least 5 micrograms per sample, was extracted from PBMCs. This clonotype showed up many times. The antigen remains undetermined. The CDR3 has 13 residues. With 5 bases removed from V and 1 base from J, the gap between germline ends came to 8 bases. From germline, CDR1 is MRHNA and CDR2 SNTAGT. Findings and limits, study-wide: Across the age range, TCR beta diversity per million T cells fell in a roughly linear way. The lack of PBMC sorting stopped any conclusive naive versus antigen-experienced comparison.

A sample-barcoded 5' primer and a J-beta primer mix were used in a second PCR of about 6 to 11 cycles. TCRdb used MiXCR to reprocess the 5' RACE reads, holding one entry per CDR3 protein. This table has 450,000 to 700,000 distinct CDR3 sequences, 25% to 30% appearing once. The sequence was obtained from a woman in her 70s in good health. This chain joins TRBV6-4 and TRBJ1-1; no reliable D call. Material: blood. The CDR3 is CASSKNGNTEAFF. The CDR3 DNA is TGTGCCAGCAGTAAGAACGGGAACACTGAAGCTTTCTTT.